The 32 T cell receptor beta chains reported below all come from one sample, sequenced in a study of ipilimumab plus nivolumab after autologous stem cell transplantation. Produced via immunoSEQ multiplex PCR; TCRdb's table is partial and in-frame only. The sample comprises 9,400 or so clones, about 67% of which are singletons, and less than 20% rests with the top ten. The source was PBMCs, collected in a trial of ipilimumab plus nivolumab as post-transplant consolidation. The receptor set was obtained from a female donor with multiple myeloma.

This chain joins TRBV14 and TRBJ1-2; D ambiguous. CDR1 is SGHDN, CDR2 FVKESK, per germline. The CDR3 loop spans 12 amino acids. The V gene lost 0 bases and the J gene lost 8 bases, with 7 bases spanning the gap. CDR3 nucleotides: TGTGCCAGCAGCCAAGATACGTTGGGCTACACCTTC. As protein: CASSQDTLGYTF.

The chain couples TRBV6-5 to TRBJ2-7, with 14 bases that match TRBD2. The CDR3 runs 15 residues. With 0 bases clipped from V and 11 bases from J, the junction kept 6 bases outside the gene matches. Germline lookup yields CDR1 MNHEY and CDR2 SVGAGI. CDR3 coding DNA: TGTGCCAGCAGTTACTCCGGACTAGCGGGAGGAGCCGAGTACTTC. This sequence encodes CASSYSGLAGGAEYF.

The chain recombines TRBV7-3 with TRBJ2-1, with 7 bases that match TRBD2. After removal of 8 bases from V and 3 bases from J, the junction contained 7 bases not matched to a gene. CDR1 SGHTA and CDR2 FQGTGA come from the germline V gene. The CDR3 has 14 residues. CDR3 protein: CASSSGGVYNEQFF. In nucleotides, the CDR3 is TGTGCCAGCTCTAGCGGAGGGGTCTACAATGAGCAGTTCTTC.

This clone was counted only a few times. The chain links TRBV28 to TRBJ1-2; no reliable D call. Germline-derived CDR1 and CDR2 are MDHEN and SYDVKM. The V end was cut by 2 bases, the J end by 6 bases, with 7 bases between. This CDR3 region has 12 residues. The CDR3 protein is CASSLETHGYTF. The DNA for the CDR3 is TGTGCCAGCAGTTTAGAGACCCATGGCTACACCTTC.

The V and J genes are TRBV2 and TRBJ2-2; perhaps TRBD2 as D (6 bases). Looked up from germline, CDR1 is SNHLY and CDR2 is FYNNEI. Trimming took off 6 bases at V and 6 bases at J, with 8 bases between the two ends. This CDR3 has 12 amino acids. The CDR3 reads CASRRDAGELFF. For the CDR3, the DNA is TGTGCCAGCAGGCGGGACGCCGGGGAGCTGTTTTTT.

The chain has TRBV7-2 and TRBJ2-7; the D gene is possibly TRBD2 (5 bases). This CDR3 region has 14 residues. The V and J ends lost 5 bases and 6 bases respectively, with 17 bases between them. Germline-derived CDR1 and CDR2 are SGHTA and FQGNSA. CDR3 sequence (DNA): TGTGCCAGCAGCCCAAGACTACAAAAGCTCGAGCAGTACTTC. Amino acids: CASSPRLQKLEQYF.

The rearrangement uses TRBV7-2 and TRBJ1-2; unclear D gene. Germline assignment: CDR1 SGHTA and CDR2 FQGNSA. V was clipped by 2 bases and J by 8 bases, with 15 bases between them. The CDR3 runs to 14 residues. The DNA of the CDR3 is TGTGCCAGCAGCTTATTAACCACCCGTTCGGGCTACACCTTC. Translating it yields CASSLLTTRSGYTF.

The sample holds a few counts of this clone. The chain has TRBV7-3 and TRBJ2-3, with 8 bases aligning to TRBD2. V dropped 5 bases and J dropped 2; count of bases not matched to a gene: 6. Germline CDR1 reads SGHTA; CDR2 reads FQGTGA. The CDR3 is made up of 15 amino acids. The CDR3 DNA reads as TGTGCCAGCAGCGCGTCGGGACTAGACACAGATACGCAGTATTTT. This gives the protein CASSASGLDTDTQYF.

J is TRBJ1-4 and V is TRBV5-4; a possible D gene is TRBD1 (5 bases). The CDR3 covers 16 residues. Trimming removed 0 bases at V and 4 bases at J, with 13 bases between. CDR1 and CDR2 (germline): SGHNT, YYREEE (reference sequence). The CDR3 region is CASSLVGRQSNEKLFF. CDR3 nucleotides: TGTGCCAGCAGCTTGGTGGGACGGCAGAGTAATGAAAAACTGTTTTTT. Full variable domain (rest looked up from reference TRBV5-4 and TRBJ1-4): ETGVTQSPTHLIKTRGQQVTLRCSSQSGHNTVSWYQQALGQGPQFIFQYYREEENGRGNFPPRFSGLQFPNYSSELNVNALELDDSALYLCASSLVGRQSNEKLFFGSGTQLSVL.

The gene calls are TRBV6-5 and TRBJ1-5; 8 bases match TRBD1. The CDR3 has 15 residues. The V and J ends lost 6 bases and 2 bases, in that order; junction bases with no gene match: 6. The germline gives CDR1 MNHEY, CDR2 SVGAGI. The CDR3 is CASRPDRAGNQPQHF. DNA for the CDR3: TGTGCCAGCAGACCGGACAGGGCGGGCAATCAGCCCCAGCATTTT.

Of note for this clone: It is unclear where the CDR3 begins or ends on the DNA, so no DNA is shown, and the CDR3 is as TCRdb lists it. The CDR3 loop reads CASSSSGPSPLAFF. The rearrangement links TRBV28 to TRBJ1-1. The CDR3 has 14 amino acids, counting both end residues. Germline V gives CDR1 MDHEN, CDR2 SYDVKM.

This clone was seen only once. CDR3 sequence reads: CAISPGDRGSQPQHF. The CDR3 DNA is TGTGCCATCAGCCCCGGGGACAGGGGTAGTCAGCCCCAGCATTTT. The rearrangement joins TRBV10-3 to TRBJ1-5; 10 bases are shared with TRBD1. Germline V gene data show CDR1 as ENHRY and CDR2 as SYGVKD. The trim removed 6 bases at V and 6 bases at J, leaving 8 bases unmatched. The length of the CDR3 is 15 residues.

This rearrangement joins TRBV4-3 to TRBJ2-4, with D perhaps matching TRBD1 (5 bases). The CDR3 extends over 15 amino acids. V gave up 0 bases and J gave up 5 bases, with 11 bases separating them. Germline V gives CDR1 LGHNA, CDR2 YSLEER. In DNA form, the CDR3 reads TGCGCCAGCAGCCAAGATGGGGCTAGGCAAAACATTCAGTACTTC. Translation gives CASSQDGARQNIQYF.

The count of this clone is one. The chain recombines TRBV19 with TRBJ2-2, with 8 bases aligning to TRBD1. Trimming cost V 5 bases and J 3 bases; bases outside gene matches: 5. This CDR3 contains 15 residues. Germline V gene data show CDR1 as LNHDA and CDR2 as SQIVND (reference sequence). CDR3 bases: TGTGCCAGTAGTTTCCAGGGGGCGGACACCGGGGAGCTGTTTTTT. This gives the protein CASSFQGADTGELFF.

The chain combines TRBV28 with TRBJ2-6; D gene uncertain. With 6 bases removed from V and 2 bases from J, the gap between germline ends came to 8 bases. Germline CDR1 is MDHEN and CDR2 is SYDVKM. This CDR3 region has 14 residues. The CDR3 DNA reads as TGTGCCAGCAGAACCTCTGCTGGGGCCAACGTCCTGACTTTC. The encoded protein is CASRTSAGANVLTF.

The chain links TRBV7-2 to TRBJ2-5; 11 bases are a match to TRBD2. The V and J ends lost 6 bases and 1 base, in that order; junction bases with no gene match: 7. The CDR3 runs 16 residues. Per germline, CDR1 SGHTA and CDR2 FQGNSA. The CDR3 here is CASSHRLAGGQETQYF. In nucleotides, the CDR3 is TGTGCCAGCAGTCATCGCCTAGCGGGAGGCCAAGAGACCCAGTACTTC.

In regard to this clone: At one end, the junction sequence differs from germline, possibly due to a read error. The chain links TRBV28 to TRBJ1-1; no firm D call. The germline gives CDR1 MDHEN, CDR2 SYDVKM. This CDR3 has 14 amino acids. The CDR3 is CASSLFASQEVPFF. Written as DNA, the CDR3 is TGTGCCAGCAGTTTATTTGCGAGCCAGGAGGTCCCTTTTTTT.

The chain couples TRBV6-4 to TRBJ1-2; the D is unclear. In germline, CDR1 is MRHNA, CDR2 SNTAGT. The CDR3 is made up of 16 amino acids. V was trimmed by 5 bases and J by 4 bases, leaving 20 bases between them. In DNA form, the CDR3 reads TGTGCCAGCAGTAGTCCTAAACACGGAAAGACCTATGGCTACACCTTC. This sequence encodes CASSSPKHGKTYGYTF.

The genes are TRBV10-1 and TRBJ2-2, with D possibly TRBD1 on 6 matching bases. Germline V gene sequence: CDR1 WNHNN, CDR2 SYGVQD (reference sequence). The CDR3 runs 14 residues. V was cut by 3 bases and J by 6 bases, with 11 bases left in between. The CDR3 region has the DNA TGCGCCAGCAGTGATACAGGGACGGCCGGGGAGCTGTTTTTT. It specifies CASSDTGTAGELFF.

This clone was counted only a few times. This sequence joins TRBV19 and TRBJ2-3; TRBD2 is a possible D gene (6 bases). The CDR3 loop spans 15 amino acids. Trimming took off 5 bases at V and 0 bases at J, with 12 bases between the two ends. The germline gives CDR1 LNHDA, CDR2 SQIVND (reference sequence). The CDR3 bases are TGTGCCAGTAGTCAGCATAGCGGAAGCACAGATACGCAGTATTTT. Residues: CASSQHSGSTDTQYF.

This rearrangement joins TRBV28 to TRBJ2-2; 7 bases match TRBD1. The CDR3 runs 15 residues. V lost 3 bases and J lost 6; bases outside the gene matches: 7. Germline V gives CDR1 MDHEN, CDR2 SYDVKM. The CDR3 nucleotides read TGTGCCAGCAGTTTCCGACAGGGAGTAGCCGGGGAGCTGTTTTTT. It yields the protein CASSFRQGVAGELFF.

The chain joins TRBV11-3 to TRBJ2-5; 9 nucleotides agree with TRBD1. J was trimmed by 1 base and V by 5 bases; bases with no gene match: 5. Germline-derived CDR1 and CDR2 are SGHNT and YENEEA. The CDR3 contains 15 residues. The CDR3 region has the DNA TGTGCCAGCAGCCCCGGGACAGGGTTCCAAGAGACCCAGTACTTC. Translated: CASSPGTGFQETQYF.

The gene calls are TRBV5-1 and TRBJ2-2, with D possibly TRBD1 on 6 matching bases. The CDR3 is 17 amino acids. V was pared by 0 bases and J by 5 bases, with 17 bases between. Germline V lookup: CDR1 SGHRS, CDR2 YFSETQ. DNA for the CDR3: TGCGCCAGCAGCTTGGCCCCAGGGGCAGAGAGGACCGGGGAGCTGTTTTTT. As protein: CASSLAPGAERTGELFF.

The chain uses TRBV10-3 and TRBJ1-1; D gene uncertain. This CDR3 comprises 12 residues. Trimming took 10 bases from V and 1 from J, leaving 10 bases between them. Germline lookup yields CDR1 ENHRY and CDR2 SYGVKD. CDR3 sequence (DNA): TGTGCCACTCAACGGGGGAACACTGAAGCTTTCTTT. Amino acids: CATQRGNTEAFF.

The V gene is TRBV4-3, the J gene TRBJ1-3; D possibly corresponds to TRBD1 (5 bases). CDR3 length: 15 amino acids. V dropped 1 base and J dropped 3 bases, with 10 bases sitting between them. CDR1 LGHNA and CDR2 YSLEER come from the germline V gene. CDR3 sequence reads: CASSQGRGGGNTIYF. The CDR3 bases are TGCGCCAGCAGCCAAGGACGCGGGGGTGGAAACACCATATATTTT.

By its share, this clone is large. This rearrangement joins TRBV4-1 to TRBJ2-7; weak D call: TRBD2 (5 bases). Germline loops: CDR1 MGHRA, CDR2 YSYEKL. Trimming took off 1 base at V and 3 bases at J, with 7 bases between the two ends. The CDR3 spans 13 residues. CDR3 bases: TGCGCCAGCAGCCAAGCCACTAGCTACGAGCAGTACTTC. It is translated as CASSQATSYEQYF.

This clone appeared once. V and J are TRBV6-1 and TRBJ2-1; D possibly matches TRBD1 or TRBD2 (7 bases each). The CDR3 covers 15 residues. Germline V gives CDR1 MNHNS, CDR2 SASEGT. V gave up 10 bases and J gave up 7 bases, with 23 bases separating them. CDR3 in DNA: TGTGCCACCCTACCTGGGGAGGGGGCGCGGAATGAGCAGTTCTTC. Translated, it gives CATLPGEGARNEQFF.

The chain has TRBV11-2 and TRBJ1-5; 7 bases agree with TRBD1. The J segment lost 2 bases and the V segment lost 5 bases, leaving 3 bases of the junction unmatched. The V gene's germline CDR1 is SGHAT and CDR2 FQNNGV. The length of the CDR3 is 14 residues. This chain's CDR3 is CASSPGTGNQPQHF. The CDR3 region has the DNA TGTGCCAGCAGCCCTGGGACAGGCAATCAGCCCCAGCATTTT.

The chain joins TRBV18 to TRBJ1-1; D is undetermined. V lost 6 bases and J 7 bases, leaving 12 bases between the germline ends. The CDR3 length is 12 residues. Germline-derived CDR1 and CDR2 are KGHSH and LQKENI. CDR3 DNA: TGTGCCAGCTCCAGGACCGGAAGTGAAGCTTTCTTT. Its translation is CASSRTGSEAFF.

The chain carries TRBV28 and TRBJ2-1, with 9 bases that match TRBD1. Germline CDR1 MDHEN, CDR2 SYDVKM. This CDR3 has 15 amino acids. V trimming: 6 bases; J trimming: 4 bases; junction bases outside the gene matches: 7. CDR3: CASREDRGLYNEQFF. CDR3 DNA: TGTGCCAGCAGGGAGGACAGGGGACTTTACAATGAGCAGTTCTTC.

This chain links TRBV2 with TRBJ2-2, with TRBD2 identical over 9 bases. The J segment lost 6 bases and the V segment lost 6 bases, leaving 5 bases of the junction unmatched. This CDR3 has 14 residues. Germline V gene data show CDR1 as SNHLY and CDR2 as FYNNEI. CDR3 bases: TGTGCCAGCAGAGCCGGGACTAGCCCCGGGGAGCTGTTTTTT. Translated: CASRAGTSPGELFF.

V and J are TRBV10-3 and TRBJ1-3; no clear D. CDR3 size: 16 residues. Per germline, CDR1 ENHRY and CDR2 SYGVKD. V dropped 3 bases and J dropped 0 bases, with 12 bases sitting between them. This chain's CDR3 is CAISELAGSSGNTIYF. DNA of the CDR3: TGTGCCATCAGTGAATTAGCGGGTAGCTCTGGAAACACCATATATTTT.